This TCR beta chain was profiled in a study of response to subunit inactivated influenza vaccine. Study results and limitations: It was suggested by the authors that few new T cells are recruited by each seasonal influenza vaccination.

The CDR3 covers 13 residues. CDR1 is SEHNR and CDR2 is FQNEAQ in the germline V gene (reference sequence). V was shortened by 5 bases and J by 10 bases, with 15 bases between the two germline ends. This clonotype was seen repeatedly, ten times or more. What it binds is not known. TCRdb used MiXCR to reprocess the RT-PCR reads, holding one entry per CDR3 protein. The sample yields under 850,000 distinct CDR3 sequences, about 18% seen once. This clonotype was obtained from a man aged 45-60 years who received an inactivated influenza vaccine. The input for sequencing was PBMCs from blood, taken roughly 5 days after vaccination. The chain joins TRBV7-9 to TRBJ2-1; unclear D gene. CDR3 DNA sequence: TGTGCCAGCAGCAACTGGACGGCCCCCGAGCAGTTCTTC. Protein sequence: CASSNWTAPEQFF.